This T cell receptor (beta chain) is drawn from a study of vaccination and CD4 T cells after COVID-19. Cultured CD4+ T cells had their DNA profiled by the Oncomine TCR Beta short-read assay. Each CDR3 protein gets one entry after TCRdb re-called the PCR reads with MiXCR. Found here are 12,000 or so distinct CDR3 sequences, approximately 54% of them singletons; the top ten hold 15% to 20%. This clonotype came up a few times. The antigen remains undetermined. As for treatment: 10-day PBMC culture with coronavirus spike peptide pools or control peptides (ViraFEST assay). V lost 5 bases and J lost 0, with 11 bases in between. There are 15 residues in the CDR3. Looked up from germline, CDR1 is DFQATT and CDR2 is SNEGSKA (reference sequence).

This specimen consisted of cultured CD4+ T cells from blood, obtained after SARS-CoV-2 vaccination. The chain couples TRBV20-1 to TRBJ1-6; a weak D match, TRBD1 (6 bases). This receptor was taken from a human donor with COVID-19. In DNA form, the CDR3 reads TGCAGTGCTCCGGACAGCCGCTCCTATAATTCACCCCTCCACTTT. It is translated as CSAPDSRSYNSPLHF.